A single sample is the source of the 18 T cell receptor beta chains below, sequenced in a study of vaccination effects on CD4 cells after COVID-19. Here immunoSEQ multiplex PCR was the method, and the copy in TCRdb shows in-frame clones only, minus some. The sample carries 63,000 or so clones, more than 65% recorded once. No antigen has been assigned to these receptors. CD4+ T cells specific for antigen were expanded with viral peptide pools by the ViraFEST assay before sequencing. Culture lasted 10 days before CD4+ T cell isolation. This individual contracted SARS-CoV-2 between March and December 2020, as verified by PCR. The sample consisted of CD4+ T cells from PBMCs cultured with HIV peptides, taken before COVID-19 vaccination. The subset was: HIV-1 Nef peptide pool negative control/reference culture. The receptors stem from a human donor who had a prior SARS-CoV-2 infection.

The chain carries TRBV15 and TRBJ1-5; D unclear. Trimming pared 0 bases from V and 5 bases from J, leaving 8 bases between. The CDR3 runs 14 residues. Germline lookup yields CDR1 LNHNV and CDR2 YYDKDF (reference sequence). The CDR3 sequence: CATSRDEGDQPQHF. The CDR3 nucleotides read TGTGCCACCAGCAGAGACGAAGGAGATCAGCCCCAGCATTTT.

The table lists this clone with a count of one. V and J are TRBV6-2 or TRBV6-3 and TRBJ1-1, with D hard to call. Trimming removed 6 bases from V and 6 bases from J, with 11 bases in between. Germline V gives CDR1 MNHEY, CDR2 SVGEGT. The CDR3 totals 12 residues. The CDR3 loop reads CASSSPRAEAFF. CDR3 in DNA: TGTGCCAGCAGCAGTCCCCGGGCTGAAGCTTTCTTT.

V gene TRBV4-2 combines with J gene TRBJ2-1; possible D gene TRBD2, 6 bases. The CDR3 consists of 17 residues. V was pared by 1 base and J by 0 bases, with 13 bases between. Germline lookup yields CDR1 LGHNA and CDR2 YNFKEQ. The CDR3 DNA follows: TGTGCCAGCAGCCAAGGTCGAGCTAGCGCCTCCTACAATGAGCAGTTCTTC. This encodes CASSQGRASASYNEQFF.

The rearrangement links TRBV6-5 to TRBJ1-1; a possible D gene is TRBD1 (5 bases). The germline V gene encodes CDR1 MNHEY and CDR2 SVGAGI. Trimming took 2 bases from V and 2 from J, leaving 12 bases between them. This CDR3 has 15 amino acids. The CDR3 DNA reads TGTGCCAGCAGTTACGGGGGTACGGGAAACACTGAAGCTTTCTTT. This gives the protein CASSYGGTGNTEAFF.

This sequence joins TRBV6-1 and TRBJ2-2; D is perhaps TRBD1 (5 bases). V was shortened by 2 bases and J by 4 bases, with 8 bases between the two germline ends. The CDR3 has 14 residues. CDR1 MNHNS and CDR2 SASEGT come from the germline V gene. For the CDR3, the DNA is TGTGCCAGCAGTGAAAGGACAAGCACCGGGGAGCTGTTTTTT. It codes for CASSERTSTGELFF.

This chain uses TRBV7-9 with TRBJ1-2; D is perhaps TRBD1 (6 bases). Germline V CDR1 and CDR2: SEHNR, FQNEAQ (reference sequence). This CDR3 spans 14 amino acids. With 5 bases removed from V and 3 bases from J, the gap between germline ends came to 13 bases. The CDR3 DNA reads as TGTGCCAGCAGCCCCCGAGGGGGGGACTATGGCTACACCTTC. Its translation is CASSPRGGDYGYTF. The complete variable domain, with remaining parts taken from reference TRBV7-9 and TRBJ1-2, reads DTGVSQNPRHKITKRGQNVTFRCDPISEHNRLYWYRQTLGQGPEFLTYFQNEAQLEKSRLLSDRFSAERPKGSFSTLEIQRTEQGDSAMYLCASSPRGGDYGYTFGSGTRLTVV.

This clone was picked up a small number of times. The chain is built from TRBV9 and TRBJ2-7; TRBD1 matches 10 bases. In germline, CDR1 is SGDLS, CDR2 YYNGEE. The CDR3 covers 14 residues. Losses at the gene ends were 2 bases for V and 4 bases for J; bases not matched to a gene: 3. CDR3 DNA sequence: TGTGCCAGCAGCGTGGGACAGGGGAATTACGAGCAGTACTTC. As protein: CASSVGQGNYEQYF.

The rearrangement links TRBV5-6 to TRBJ1-5; D is unresolved. V lost 1 base to trimming and J lost 9 bases, with 11 bases between them. CDR1 and CDR2 from the germline V gene are SGHDT and YYEEEE. The CDR3 has 13 amino acids. The CDR3 DNA is TGTGCCAGCAGCTTGCGCTCAGGTGGGCCCCAGCATTTT. Translated: CASSLRSGGPQHF.

The V gene is TRBV1, the J gene TRBJ2-2; the table calls TRBD2, which could not be checked here. TRBV1 corresponds to a pseudogene. This CDR3 has 14 residues. Written as DNA, the CDR3 is TGCACTCCCCCGGGACTAGTGTCGTCCGGGGAGCTGTTTTTT. Encoded protein: CTPPGLVSSGELFF.

This chain joins TRBV5-1 and TRBJ1-2; TRBD1 matches 7 bases. Germline V lookup: CDR1 SGHRS, CDR2 YFSETQ. Losses at the gene ends were 0 bases for V and 3 bases for J; bases not matched to a gene: 5. The CDR3 consists of 15 residues. The CDR3 coding sequence is TGCGCCAGCAGCTTGGTCCCAGGGGGAGACTATGGCTACACCTTC. It yields the protein CASSLVPGGDYGYTF. Full variable domain (outside the CDR3, taken from reference TRBV5-1 and TRBJ1-2): KAGVTQTPRYLIKTRGQQVTLSCSPISGHRSVSWYQQTPGQGLQFLFEYFSETQRNKGNFPGRFSGRQFSNSRSEMNVSTLELGDSALYLCASSLVPGGDYGYTFGSGTRLTVV.

The CDR3 DNA sequence: TGCGCCAGCAGCCCCTCCCCCTGGCAACTAGCGAACCAAGAGACCCAGTACTTC. It yields the protein CASSPSPWQLANQETQYF. The chain combines TRBV5-1 with TRBJ2-5; 7 positions match TRBD2. The CDR3 totals 18 residues. Germline-derived CDR1 and CDR2 are SGHRS and YFSETQ. The V and J ends lost 4 bases and 0 bases, in that order; junction bases with no gene match: 15.

V gene TRBV7-9 combines with J gene TRBJ2-2; D perhaps matches TRBD2 (5 bases). This CDR3 comprises 14 residues. CDR1 is SEHNR, CDR2 FQNEAQ, per germline (reference sequence). Trimming took off 6 bases at V and 7 bases at J, with 15 bases between the two ends. CDR3 bases: TGTGCCAGCAGGAACAAGACGAGGGACGGGGAGCTGTTTTTT. This codes for CASRNKTRDGELFF. The full variable domain, with the rest looked up from reference TRBV7-9 and TRBJ2-2, is DTGVSQNPRHKITKRGQNVTFRCDPISEHNRLYWYRQTLGQGPEFLTYFQNEAQLEKSRLLSDRFSAERPKGSFSTLEIQRTEQGDSAMYLCASRNKTRDGELFFGEGSRLTVL.

The V gene is TRBV2, the J gene TRBJ2-3, with D tentatively TRBD2 (7 bases). CDR3 length: 13 residues. Trimming removed 9 bases at V and 4 bases at J, with 14 bases between. CDR1 is SNHLY, CDR2 FYNNEI, per germline. CDR3 in amino acids: CASNGGAADTQYF. In DNA, the CDR3 is TGTGCCAGTAATGGGGGGGCCGCAGATACGCAGTATTTT.

This clone showed up just a few times. The V gene is TRBV27, the J gene TRBJ2-2; no definite D call. CDR3 size: 13 residues. CDR1 MNHEY and CDR2 SMNVEV come from the germline V gene (reference sequence). V dropped 7 bases and J dropped 0 bases, with 6 bases sitting between them. CDR3 amino acids: CASIEPNTGELFF. For the CDR3, the DNA is TGTGCCAGCATCGAGCCGAACACCGGGGAGCTGTTTTTT.

The V gene is TRBV14, the J gene TRBJ1-2; tentative D call: TRBD1 (6 bases). Per germline, CDR1 SGHDN and CDR2 FVKESK. CDR3 size: 13 residues. The V end lost 3 bases, the J end lost 7 bases, and 12 bases lay between the germline ends. The CDR3 region has the DNA TGTGCCAGCAGCCAGAACAGGGTCGGTGGCTACACCTTC. Translation gives CASSQNRVGGYTF.

The chain joins TRBV4-2 to TRBJ2-7, with 9 bases identical to TRBD1. The CDR3 loop spans 14 amino acids. Germline V lookup: CDR1 LGHNA, CDR2 YNFKEQ. Trimming took 3 bases from V and 3 from J; bases not matched to a gene: 3. CDR3 sequence (DNA): TGTGCCAGCAGCCAGCCGGGACAGGGCTACGAGCAGTACTTC. Its translation: CASSQPGQGYEQYF.

This chain uses TRBV12-3 or TRBV12-4 with TRBJ2-1; D is uncertain. This CDR3 comprises 13 residues. V lost 3 bases and J lost 9, with 12 bases in between. CDR3 nucleotide sequence: TGTGCCAGCAGTTTCGGTCCGATGGTTGAGCAGTTCTTC. This sequence encodes CASSFGPMVEQFF.

V gene TRBV11-2 combines with J gene TRBJ2-7, with D possibly being TRBD1 (6 bases). The length of the CDR3 is 14 residues. Trimming took off 4 bases at V and 5 bases at J, with 15 bases between the two ends. From germline, CDR1 is SGHAT and CDR2 FQNNGV. CDR3 region: CASSSPARGHEQYF. CDR3 nucleotide sequence: TGTGCCAGCAGCTCCCCCGCCAGGGGCCACGAGCAGTACTTC. Variable domain in full (rest from reference TRBV11-2 and TRBJ2-7): EAGVAQSPRYKIIEKRQSVAFWCNPISGHATLYWYQQILGQGPKLLIQFQNNGVVDDSQLPKDRFSAERLKGVDSTLKIQPAKLEDSAVYLCASSSPARGHEQYFGPGTRLTVT.